These T cell receptor beta chains were read from a single sample in a study of blood T cell repertoires in COVID-19. Clones were read by immunoSEQ multiplex PCR, and TCRdb kept only the in-frame ones, dropping some. The sample has approximately 440,000 clones; 87% are singletons. The sample taken for sequencing was PBMCs or T cells enriched from blood (not recorded which). These receptors came from a woman aged 18-29 years who had recovered from COVID-19. The CDR3 runs from the conserved cysteine through the conserved F or W. A D gene is named only where the DNA matches it firmly. Size tells how often a clone was seen (once, few, many) or the class of an expanded clone, and some rows leave it out.

clone size	V gene	D gene	J gene	CDR3 protein	CDR3 DNA
.	TRBV19	.	TRBJ2-7	CASSMTEGGGQYF	TGTGCCAGTAGTATGACTGAGGGAGGCGGGCAGTACTTC
.	TRBV7-9	.	TRBJ1-2	CASSPGGGNYGYTF	TGTGCCAGCAGCCCGGGGGGAGGGAACTATGGCTACACCTTC
.	TRBV19	TRBD2	TRBJ2-3	CASSPKAGRTDTQYF	TGTGCCAGTAGTCCTAAAGCGGGGCGCACAGATACGCAGTATTTT
.	TRBV11-3	TRBD2	TRBJ2-1	CASSLAPGLAPWDEQFF	TGTGCCAGCAGCTTAGCCCCGGGACTAGCCCCGTGGGATGAGCAGTTCTTC
few	TRBV7-8	.	TRBJ1-5	CASSSSRNQPQHF	TGTGCCAGCAGCAGTAGTAGAAATCAGCCCCAGCATTTT
.	TRBV5-1	TRBD1	TRBJ1-5	CASSTGQVGQPQHF	TGCGCCAGCAGCACAGGACAGGTGGGGCAGCCCCAGCATTTT
.	TRBV7-9	TRBD1	TRBJ1-2	CASSLGTGALGGYTF	TGTGCCAGCAGCCTAGGGACAGGGGCATTAGGTGGCTACACCTTC
.	TRBV9	.	TRBJ1-1	CASSVVEGSEAFF	TGTGCCAGCAGCGTAGTTGAGGGTTCTGAAGCTTTCTTT
.	TRBV3-1/TRBV3-2	TRBD2	TRBJ2-1	CASSQGLAGGEEEQFF	TGTGCCAGCAGCCAAGGACTAGCGGGGGGGGAGGAGGAGCAGTTCTTC
.	TRBV11-3	.	TRBJ2-2	CASSEGTQGLGTGELFF	TGTGCCAGCAGCGAGGGGACTCAGGGATTGGGAACCGGGGAGCTGTTTTTT
once	TRBV2	.	TRBJ2-2	CASSEGRGNTGELFF	TGTGCCAGCAGTGAAGGCAGGGGGAACACCGGGGAGCTGTTTTTT
.	TRBV21-1	.	TRBJ2-7	CASSKGNRGLSYEQYF	TGTGCCAGCAGCAAAGGAAATAGGGGCCTCTCCTACGAGCAGTACTTC
.	TRBV7-2	TRBD2	TRBJ2-5	CASSSSGAGGGETQYF	TGTGCCAGCAGTTCCAGCGGGGCTGGAGGAGGAGAGACCCAGTACTTC
.	TRBV5-4	.	TRBJ1-6	CASSLVPVSPLHF	TGTGCCAGCAGCTTGGTCCCCGTTTCACCCCTCCACTTT
few	TRBV2	TRBD1	TRBJ1-5	CASSTHGTAPLNQPQHF	TGTGCCAGCAGTACCCACGGGACAGCGCCGCTCAATCAGCCCCAGCATTTT
.	TRBV2	.	TRBJ2-1	CASISGSYNEQFF	TGTGCCAGCATATCCGGCTCCTACAATGAGCAGTTCTTC
.	TRBV5-1	TRBD1	TRBJ2-7	CASSPTGLEQYF	TGCGCCAGCTCCCCGACAGGGCTCGAGCAGTACTTC
once	TRBV4-1	.	TRBJ1-3	CASSQEGYPGNTIYF	TGCGCCAGCAGCCAAGAGGGCTACCCGGGAAACACCATATATTTT
.	TRBV6-5	.	TRBJ2-7	CASSTSSQGYEQYF	TGTGCCAGCAGTACGTCCTCACAGGGCTACGAGCAGTACTTC
.	TRBV4-1	.	TRBJ2-7	CASSQGGTGGTAYEQYF	TGCGCCAGCAGCCAGGGGGGAACTGGGGGGACCGCCTACGAGCAGTACTTC
.	TRBV10-2	.	TRBJ2-7	CASSVTRGSYEQYF	TGCGCCAGCAGTGTTACTAGGGGGTCCTACGAGCAGTACTTC
.	TRBV7-8	.	TRBJ1-2	CASSPNGNGYTF	TGTGCCAGCAGCCCCAACGGGAATGGCTACACCTTC
.	TRBV6-5	.	TRBJ1-2	CASSYPAGEINYGYTF	TGTGCCAGCAGTTACCCGGCAGGCGAAATTAACTATGGCTACACCTTC
once	TRBV30	.	TRBJ1-2	CAWSVPGEHTF	TGTGCCTGGAGTGTACCGGGGGAGCACACCTTC
.	TRBV10-1	TRBD2	TRBJ2-1	CASSRTSGGAGEQFF	TGCGCCAGCAGTAGGACTAGCGGGGGGGCAGGAGAGCAGTTCTTC
once	TRBV13	.	TRBJ1-1	CASSPKGVLWGTEAFF	TGTGCCAGCAGCCCTAAAGGGGTATTATGGGGCACTGAAGCTTTCTTT
.	TRBV3-1/TRBV3-2	.	TRBJ2-7	CASSQGIASPGQYF	TGTGCCAGCAGCCAAGGTATCGCCTCGCCCGGGCAGTACTTC
.	TRBV19	TRBD2	TRBJ2-5	CASSFSRTSTETQYF	TGTGCCAGTAGTTTCTCCCGGACTAGCACGGAGACCCAGTACTTC
few	TRBV25-1	TRBD1	TRBJ2-7	CASRPGTEGYEQYF	TGTGCCAGCAGACCCGGGACAGAGGGCTACGAGCAGTACTTC
few	TRBV6-5	.	TRBJ1-5	CASSYSIRGDQPQHF	TGTGCCAGCAGTTACTCGATACGGGGAGATCAGCCCCAGCATTTT
.	TRBV30	.	TRBJ1-5	CAWSLRGAGNQPQHF	TGTGCCTGGAGTTTGCGGGGAGCGGGAAATCAGCCCCAGCATTTT
.	TRBV5-4	.	TRBJ2-5	CASSPNSGSQETQYF	TGTGCCAGCAGCCCGAACTCCGGGTCTCAAGAGACCCAGTACTTC
.	TRBV12-3/TRBV12-4	.	TRBJ2-7	CASSLDSSYEQYF	TGTGCCAGCAGTTTAGACAGCTCCTACGAGCAGTACTTC
.	TRBV12-5	TRBD1	TRBJ1-3	CASGLTGGSGNTIYF	TGTGCTAGTGGTTTGACAGGGGGTTCTGGAAACACCATATATTTT
.	TRBV30	.	TRBJ2-3	CAWSVGGEGDTQYF	TGTGCCTGGAGTGTGGGCGGGGAAGGAGATACGCAGTATTTT
.	TRBV6-1	.	TRBJ1-2	CASSEGYSNYGYTF	TGTGCCAGCAGTGAAGGGTACAGCAACTATGGCTACACCTTC
.	TRBV27	.	TRBJ2-5	CASTFRGTQYF	TGTGCCAGCACCTTCCGAGGGACCCAGTACTTC
.	TRBV7-8	.	TRBJ1-2	CASSLSLGQLFYGYTF	TGTGCCAGCAGCCTTTCTCTTGGACAGCTTTTCTATGGCTACACCTTC
.	TRBV9	TRBD1	TRBJ1-3	CASSVTGGGNTIYF	TGTGCCAGCAGCGTAACAGGGGGCGGAAACACCATATATTTT
.	TRBV19	.	TRBJ1-5	CASSVQGHSNQPQHF	TGTGCCAGTAGTGTACAGGGTCATAGCAATCAGCCCCAGCATTTT
.	TRBV3-1/TRBV3-2	.	TRBJ1-3	CASSLTGEGGNTIYF	TGTGCCAGCAGCCTGACGGGAGAGGGGGGAAACACCATATATTTT
.	TRBV3-1/TRBV3-2	.	TRBJ1-6	CASSQDSYPNSPLHF	TGTGCCAGCAGCCAAGATAGTTACCCAAATTCACCCCTCCACTTT
once	TRBV14	.	TRBJ1-1	CASSQVWGGLNTEAFF	TGTGCCAGCAGCCAAGTTTGGGGAGGCTTGAACACTGAAGCTTTCTTT
.	TRBV11-2	TRBD1	TRBJ2-1	CASSLERGTVEQFF	TGTGCCAGCAGCTTAGAGAGGGGGACAGTAGAGCAGTTCTTC
.	TRBV7-8	.	TRBJ1-2	CASSYGVNYGYTF	TGTGCCAGCAGCTATGGAGTTAACTATGGCTACACCTTC
.	TRBV7-9	.	TRBJ2-1	CASSSGYPGYNEQFF	TGTGCCAGCAGCTCTGGATACCCGGGCTACAATGAGCAGTTCTTC
once	TRBV7-9	TRBD1	TRBJ2-1	CASSLDRVRNEQFF	TGTGCCAGCAGCTTGGACAGGGTTCGGAATGAGCAGTTCTTC
.	TRBV7-9	TRBD2	TRBJ2-5	CASSLTGGQGETQYF	TGTGCCAGCAGCTTAACGGGGGGGCAAGGAGAGACCCAGTACTTC
.	TRBV4-1	.	TRBJ1-1	CASSQVLVRPTPQGRNTEAFF	TGCGCCAGCAGCCAAGTTCTCGTCAGACCGACCCCCCAGGGGAGGAACACTGAAGCTTTCTTT
.	TRBV2	TRBD2	TRBJ2-3	CASTQRGGGPDTQYF	TGTGCCAGCACCCAAAGGGGCGGGGGGCCCGATACGCAGTATTTT
.	TRBV24-1	.	TRBJ2-5	CATSDGRGSQETQYF	TGTGCCACCAGTGATGGTAGGGGGTCCCAAGAGACCCAGTACTTC
.	TRBV6-5	.	TRBJ1-1	CASTMGGNTEAFF	TGTGCCAGCACAATGGGAGGGAACACTGAAGCTTTCTTT